The 20 T cell receptor beta chains below come from one sample, sequenced in a study of blood T cell repertoires in COVID-19 (dated by TCRdb to 2020 to 2022). The library was produced with the immunoSEQ multiplex PCR assay. TCRdb obtained this table from immuneACCESS and retained in-frame rearrangements with V and J assigned. These tables miss some clones; where compared with another copy, unresolved V genes account for less than half of the shortfall, and the remainder is unexplained. The sample yields about 70,000 clones; about 70% were counted once. The top ten hold around 30% of the sample. The sequenced sample was peripheral blood. The source of these receptors is an elderly woman with active or convalescent COVID-19.

V and J are TRBV6-1 and TRBJ2-7; TRBD1 aligns across 11 bases. The junction had 2 bases not matched to a gene; V was cut back by 1 base and J by 3 bases. This CDR3 is built from 15 residues. Germline CDR1 is MNHNS and CDR2 is SASEGT. This CDR3 reads CASSEGGTGGYEQYF. CDR3 in DNA: TGTGCCAGCAGTGAAGGCGGGACAGGGGGCTACGAGCAGTACTTC.

The chain uses TRBV15 and TRBJ2-5; tentatively, D is TRBD1 (5 bases). Germline CDR1 reads LNHNV; CDR2 reads YYDKDF (reference sequence). Trimming pared 2 bases from V and 3 bases from J, leaving 13 bases between. The CDR3 is made up of 15 amino acids. This CDR3 is CATSRRQGLEETQYF. CDR3 nucleotide sequence: TGTGCCACCAGCAGAAGGCAGGGTCTAGAAGAGACCCAGTACTTC. Based on the CDR3 plus reference TRBV15 and TRBJ2-5, the full variable domain is DAMVIQNPRYQVTQFGKPVTLSCSQTLNHNVMYWYQQKSSQAPKLLFHYYDKDFNNEADTPDNFQSRRPNTSFCFLDIRSPGLGDTAMYLCATSRRQGLEETQYFGPGTRLLVL.

The chain joins TRBV6-2 or TRBV6-3 to TRBJ2-1, with 8 nucleotides matching TRBD2. V lost 6 bases to trimming and J lost 3 bases; unmatched junction nucleotides: 13. CDR1 is MNHEY, CDR2 SVGEGT, per germline. The CDR3 length is 17 residues. This CDR3 reads CASSRPSSGLVYNEQFF. The DNA for the CDR3 is TGTGCCAGCAGCCGGCCCTCCTCGGGACTAGTCTACAATGAGCAGTTCTTC.

The chain employs TRBV6-2 or TRBV6-3 and TRBJ2-7; 8 positions agree with TRBD1. The CDR3 loop spans 16 amino acids. The V gene end was trimmed by 2 bases and the J gene end by 4 bases; junction bases not matched to a gene: 10. From germline, CDR1 is MNHEY and CDR2 SVGEGT. Here the CDR3 DNA reads TGTGCCAGCAGTTACGTCAGGGGGCGTAAAGGGTACGAGCAGTACTTC. This gives the protein CASSYVRGRKGYEQYF.

This chain uses TRBV24-1 with TRBJ2-3, with 8 bases aligning to TRBD2. CDR1 and CDR2 (germline): KGHDR, SFDVKD. With V trimmed by 5 bases and J by 2 bases, 5 bases remained unmatched. The CDR3 covers 15 residues. CDR3 bases: TGTGCCACCAGTGGACGGGGGGGTGACACAGATACGCAGTATTTT. It specifies CATSGRGGDTDTQYF.

J is TRBJ1-2 and V is TRBV2; D not resolved. The CDR3 extends over 15 amino acids. V lost 5 bases and J lost 4, with 17 bases in between. Germline V gene data show CDR1 as SNHLY and CDR2 as FYNNEI. This CDR3 reads CASSTTRTVIYGYTF. Written as DNA, the CDR3 is TGTGCCAGCAGTACTACACGAACCGTCATCTATGGCTACACCTTC.

Here the CDR3 DNA reads TGTGCCACCAGTGATTTTCCCCACAGGGTTGACACCGGGGAGCTGTTTTTT. Translating it yields CATSDFPHRVDTGELFF. The chain joins TRBV24-1 to TRBJ2-2, with D tentatively TRBD1 (6 bases). The CDR3 consists of 17 residues. Germline V gene sequence: CDR1 KGHDR, CDR2 SFDVKD. The ends were cut back, 1 base at V and 3 bases at J, with 14 bases in the middle.

This rearrangement joins TRBV5-1 to TRBJ2-7, with TRBD1 matching 8 bases. The CDR3 loop spans 13 amino acids. Germline V gene lookup returns CDR1 SGHRS and CDR2 YFSETQ. With V trimmed by 6 bases and J by 3 bases, 5 bases remained unmatched. The CDR3, as DNA: TGCGCCAGCACCTCGGACAGGGTCTACGAGCAGTACTTC. Translating gives CASTSDRVYEQYF.

A word on this clone: Relative to the germline gene, one junction end is altered; a read error may explain this. The chain links TRBV7-7 to TRBJ2-1, with TRBD2 as a possible D gene (6 bases). CDR1 and CDR2 (germline): SSHAT, FNYEAQ (reference sequence). The CDR3 totals 13 residues. This CDR3 reads CASSPTGGVEQFF. The CDR3 nucleotides are TGTGCTAGCAGTCCGACCGGGGGTGTTGAGCAGTTCTTC.

This clone was counted at least ten times. The sample holds other DNA sequences that translate to the same CDR3. The chain joins TRBV2 to TRBJ2-1, with 7 nucleotides matching TRBD1. V was clipped by 3 bases and J by 5 bases; unmatched bases: 1. CDR1 and CDR2 from the germline V gene are SNHLY and FYNNEI. This CDR3 region has 13 residues. The CDR3 coding sequence is TGTGCCAGCAGTGATGGGACAGACAATGAGCAGTTCTTC. Protein product: CASSDGTDNEQFF.

The chain recombines TRBV30 with TRBJ1-5, with 10 bases lining up with TRBD1. V was pared by 1 base and J by 1 base, with 13 bases of the junction left unmatched. The CDR3 is 19 residues long. From germline, CDR1 is GTSNPN and CDR2 SVGIG (reference sequence). The CDR3 spells CAWSGGTGVGRGSNQPQHF. The CDR3 DNA sequence: TGTGCCTGGAGTGGGGGGACAGGGGTCGGTCGAGGAAGCAATCAGCCCCAGCATTTT.

The chain uses TRBV5-1 and TRBJ1-6; 7 bases align to TRBD1. CDR3 size: 15 residues. Germline V gene sequence: CDR1 SGHRS, CDR2 YFSETQ. The junction had 4 bases not matched to a gene; V was cut back by 0 bases and J by 7 bases. As DNA, the CDR3 is TGCGCCAGCAGCTTGGGAGGGACAGCGAATTCACCCCTCCACTTT. This codes for CASSLGGTANSPLHF.

The chain joins TRBV19 to TRBJ1-5, with D possibly being TRBD1 (6 bases). V was cut by 2 bases and J by 4 bases, with 15 bases left in between. The CDR3 has 16 residues. Looked up from germline, CDR1 is LNHDA and CDR2 is SQIVND (reference sequence). This chain's CDR3 is CASSILPGQINQPQHF. The CDR3 DNA reads TGTGCCAGTAGTATACTACCTGGACAGATTAATCAGCCCCAGCATTTT.

The chain carries TRBV5-4 and TRBJ2-3; TRBD2 aligns across 11 bases. Germline trimming cut 1 base from V and 6 bases from J; bases unmatched to any gene: 10. There are 17 residues in the CDR3. Germline assignment: CDR1 SGHNT and CDR2 YYREEE (reference sequence). This CDR3 reads CASSLSLAGGMVDTQYF. The CDR3 bases are TGTGCCAGCAGCTTGTCCCTAGCGGGGGGAATGGTGGATACGCAGTATTTT.

This chain's CDR3 is CASSMGDLNTEAFF. The CDR3 bases are TGTGCCAGTAGTATGGGAGACCTTAACACTGAAGCTTTCTTT. The V gene is TRBV19, the J gene TRBJ1-1; D is uncertain. CDR1 LNHDA and CDR2 SQIVND come from the germline V gene (reference sequence). The V end lost 3 bases, the J end lost 2 bases, and 10 bases lay between the germline ends. The CDR3 consists of 14 residues.

CDR3 DNA sequence: TGTGCCAGCACCACAAACAGGGGAAGGTACGAGCAGTACTTC. This gives the protein CASTTNRGRYEQYF. The rearrangement uses TRBV11-2 and TRBJ2-7, with 7 bases matching TRBD1. The length of the CDR3 is 14 residues. In germline, CDR1 is SGHAT, CDR2 FQNNGV. Trimming took 7 bases from V and 4 from J; bases not matched to a gene: 10.

This clone was seen a single time. This chain connects TRBV4-1 to TRBJ2-4; 7 bases line up with TRBD1. Germline-derived CDR1 and CDR2 are MGHRA and YSYEKL. V lost 4 bases, J lost 2 bases, and 8 bases stayed unmatched. The CDR3 is made up of 16 amino acids. The CDR3 is CASSLDVTGPKNIQYF. In DNA, the CDR3 is TGCGCCAGCAGCCTTGACGTGACAGGGCCCAAAAACATTCAGTACTTC.

This clone was seen only a few times. The rearrangement joins TRBV10-2 to TRBJ1-4; 7 nucleotides match TRBD1. CDR3 length: 14 residues. V dropped 6 bases and J dropped 7; count of bases not matched to a gene: 8. Germline V gene sequence: CDR1 WSHSY, CDR2 SAAADI. Here the CDR3 reads CASRETGTGEKLFF. CDR3 sequence (DNA): TGCGCCAGCAGGGAGACAGGGACGGGTGAAAAACTGTTTTTT.

The chain employs TRBV9 and TRBJ2-5; TRBD2 matches at 13 bases. Per the germline V gene, CDR1 is SGDLS and CDR2 is YYNGEE. V lost 4 bases and J lost 5; bases outside the gene matches: 5. The CDR3 totals 15 residues. The CDR3 DNA follows: TGTGCCAGCAGCATTGGGACTAGCGGGGAGGAGACCCAGTACTTC. Amino acids: CASSIGTSGEETQYF.

The chain uses TRBV4-1 and TRBJ2-1; D possibly corresponds to TRBD1 (6 bases). This CDR3 contains 16 residues. Germline loops: CDR1 MGHRA, CDR2 YSYEKL. The V and J ends lost 0 bases and 7 bases respectively, with 16 bases between them. The CDR3 sequence is CASSQDGQGLGNEQFF. The CDR3, as DNA: TGCGCCAGCAGCCAAGATGGGCAGGGGCTAGGTAATGAGCAGTTCTTC.